This T cell receptor beta chain appears in the sequencing data of a study of blood T cell repertoires in COVID-19. Study background: The cDNA or gDNA used as material had been derived from T cells, B-cell-depleted T cells, or PBMCs.

The method was immunoSEQ multiplex PCR; TCRdb's version includes in-frame clones alone and lacks a portion of them. The sample contains about 210,000 clones, approximately 82% of which appear only once. Germline V gives CDR1 MGHRA, CDR2 YSYEKL. V lost 4 bases to trimming and J lost 5 bases; unmatched junction nucleotides: 10. The length of the CDR3 is 16 residues. The TCR sequence derives from a woman between 40 and 55 years old with acute or convalescent COVID-19. The chain employs TRBV4-1 and TRBJ2-5, with 10 bases lining up with TRBD2. The source material was peripheral blood. The CDR3 loop reads CASSPPQREGRETQYF. The CDR3 DNA sequence: TGCGCCAGCAGCCCTCCACAGCGGGAGGGCCGGGAGACCCAGTACTTC.